Below are 31 T cell receptor beta chains sequenced from a single sample in a study of CD8+CD57+ T cells in acquired aplastic anemia. CD8+CD57+ cell expansion had been shown by flow cytometry in patients chosen for sequencing. Genomic DNA, the template, was used for profiling of the TCR beta VDJ and CDR3. Each CDR3 protein gets one entry after TCRdb re-called the reads with MiXCR. The table lists around 170,000 distinct CDR3 sequences, roughly 45% of them singletons. Sequenced sample: sorted CD4+, CD8+, or CD8+CD57+ T cells (not recorded which) from PBMCs. Source of these receptors: a human donor with aplastic anemia.

This chain connects TRBV25-1 to TRBJ2-5, with D possibly being TRBD1 (5 bases). Germline CDR1 MGHDK, CDR2 SYGVNS. V lost 3 bases and J lost 1, with 9 bases in between. The CDR3 has 14 residues. The CDR3 protein is CASSDWGSQETQYF. The CDR3 DNA follows: TGTGCCAGCAGTGATTGGGGCAGCCAAGAGACCCAGTACTTC.

This clonotype showed up just a few times. This chain links TRBV10-1 with TRBJ2-5, with 13 bases lining up with TRBD2. CDR1 and CDR2 from the germline V gene are WNHNN and SYGVQD (reference sequence). V was pared by 0 bases and J by 2 bases, with 0 bases of the junction left unmatched. The CDR3 has 16 residues. The CDR3 nucleotides are TGCGCCAGCAGTGAGTCGACTAGCGGGGGGCAAGAGACCCAGTACTTC. Protein sequence: CASSESTSGGQETQYF.

This clonotype turned up a few times. The chain carries TRBV10-3 and TRBJ2-3; 11 nucleotides match TRBD2. The germline V gene encodes CDR1 ENHRY and CDR2 SYGVKD. CDR3 length equals 16 residues. The ends lost 8 bases at V and 0 bases at J; junction bases unmatched: 7. The CDR3 coding sequence is TGTGCCATCGGACTAGCGGGCGCATCTAGCACAGATACGCAGTATTTT. Its translation: CAIGLAGASSTDTQYF.

Remarks on this clonotype: One junction end does not reproduce the germline sequence, and a read error may be involved. The chain is built from TRBV11-2 and TRBJ2-7, with 11 bases identical to TRBD2. This CDR3 is 15 amino acids long. In germline, CDR1 is SGHAT, CDR2 FQNNGV. The CDR3 protein is CASSLDSGRVHEQCF. The CDR3 DNA reads TGTGCCAGCAGCTTAGATAGCGGGAGGGTACACGAGCAGTGCTTC.

As concerns this clonotype: The conserved phenylalanine or tryptophan is not found at the CDR3 terminus, so this likely reflects a read error. The chain combines TRBV25-1 with TRBJ2-5, with a possible D match to TRBD2 (6 bases). Germline assignment: CDR1 MGHDK and CDR2 SYGVNS. This CDR3 region has 14 residues. Trimming stripped 6 bases from V and 7 bases from J, with 18 bases between. In DNA, the CDR3 is TGTGCCAGCAGCTTAGAGGGACTCCTTGGGACCCAGTACTCC. Translating gives CASSLEGLLGTQYS.

The chain links TRBV29-1 to TRBJ2-5; TRBD1 agrees at 8 bases. V gave up 1 base and J gave up 1 base; unmatched junction bases: 14. Germline-derived CDR1 and CDR2 are SQVTM and ANQGSEA. This CDR3 spans 18 amino acids. Here the CDR3 reads CSVEVGTGARRIQETQYF. The CDR3 coding sequence is TGCAGCGTTGAAGTGGGGACAGGCGCACGAAGAATCCAAGAGACCCAGTACTTC.

This clonotype was observed a few times. The rearrangement links TRBV2 to TRBJ1-2, with a possible D match to TRBD1 (5 bases). V was pared by 6 bases and J by 4 bases, with 12 bases between. This CDR3 has 13 residues. Germline CDR1 SNHLY, CDR2 FYNNEI. CDR3 bases: TGTGCCAGCAGGATGGGGCAGACCTATGGCTACACCTTC. Protein: CASRMGQTYGYTF.

This clonotype was detected a few times. This rearrangement joins TRBV10-3 to TRBJ2-1; no definite D call. With 10 bases removed from V and 8 bases from J, the gap between germline ends came to 15 bases. The germline V gene has CDR1 ENHRY and CDR2 SYGVKD. The CDR3 contains 12 residues. The CDR3, as DNA: TGTGCCAGCAATTCCCCTGGTTATGAGCAGTTCTTC. It is translated as CASNSPGYEQFF.

This clonotype was detected ten times or more. CDR3 amino acids: CSARLQGGPQHF. CDR3 nucleotide sequence: TGCAGTGCTAGACTCCAGGGGGGACCCCAGCATTTT. The genes are TRBV20-1 and TRBJ1-5, with 7 bases identical to TRBD1. The CDR3 loop spans 12 amino acids. The germline V gene has CDR1 DFQATT and CDR2 SNEGSKA (reference sequence). V shed 2 bases and J 10 bases; nucleotides not matched to a gene: 5.

In this sample, this clonotype turned up a few times. This rearrangement joins TRBV10-3 to TRBJ2-2, with a tentative D call TRBD1 (5 bases). The CDR3 loop spans 14 amino acids. Germline CDR1 ENHRY, CDR2 SYGVKD. V was shortened by 3 bases and J by 5 bases, with 10 bases between the two germline ends. The CDR3 DNA reads TGTGCCATCAGTGACCCAGGGCGGACCGGGGAGCTGTTTTTT. Amino acids: CAISDPGRTGELFF.

With regard to this clonotype: A much larger clone is a single base away; this may be a read error. The chain has TRBV6-1 and TRBJ2-7; no firm D call. Per germline, CDR1 MNHNS and CDR2 SASEGT. V lost 2 bases, J lost 4 bases, and 3 bases lay in between. This CDR3 is built from 11 residues. The CDR3 is CASSERYEQYF. The CDR3 DNA sequence: TGTGCCAGCAGTGAACGATACGAGCAGTACTTC.

Comments on this clonotype: Germline is not matched at one junction end, which may reflect a read error. The V call is TRBV6-5, the J call TRBJ2-1, with 7 bases matching TRBD2. The CDR3 is 14 residues long. The germline V gene encodes CDR1 MNHEY and CDR2 SVGAGI. CDR3 DNA sequence: TGTGCCATCAGTGTGGCGGGAGTGGTCGATGAGCAGTTCTTC. Its protein is CAISVAGVVDEQFF.

The genes are TRBV2 and TRBJ1-5; D might be TRBD1 (6 bases). V dropped 9 bases and J dropped 5 bases, with 20 bases sitting between them. The CDR3 consists of 15 residues. Germline V CDR1 and CDR2: SNHLY, FYNNEI. The CDR3 DNA reads TGTGCCAGTAGAAGACAGTCAGGGGTTGATCAGCCCCAGCATTTT. This codes for CASRRQSGVDQPQHF.

The chain carries TRBV20-1 and TRBJ1-1; tentatively, D is TRBD1 (5 bases). Between the trimmed V and J ends, which lost 7 bases and 8 bases, there was a span of 11 bases. The CDR3 runs 10 residues. Germline loops: CDR1 DFQATT, CDR2 SNEGSKA (reference sequence). The CDR3 region is CSVTGREAFF. In DNA form, the CDR3 reads TGCAGTGTCACAGGCCGCGAAGCTTTCTTT.

The chain couples TRBV10-2 to TRBJ1-1; perhaps TRBD1 as D (5 bases). CDR1 and CDR2 (germline): WSHSY, SAAADI. V lost 6 bases, J lost 1 base, and 6 bases lay in between. The CDR3 spans 12 residues. CDR3 nucleotide sequence: TGCGCCAGCAGAGACAGGAACACTGAAGCTTTCTTT. Amino acid sequence: CASRDRNTEAFF.

The J gene is TRBJ2-7, the V gene TRBV20-1; 11 bases match TRBD2. CDR1 is DFQATT and CDR2 is SNEGSKA in the germline V gene (reference sequence). V lost 4 bases to trimming and J lost 3 bases; unmatched junction nucleotides: 5. CDR3 size: 14 residues. CDR3 sequence: CSAKLAGERYEQYV. The CDR3 nucleotides are TGCAGTGCTAAACTAGCGGGGGAGCGCTACGAGCAGTACGTC.

This chain joins TRBV4-2 and TRBJ2-5; maybe TRBD1 (5 bases). CDR3 size: 13 residues. The V gene lost 1 base and the J gene lost 5 bases, with 8 bases spanning the gap. Germline CDR1 is LGHNA and CDR2 is YNFKEQ. Written as DNA, the CDR3 is TGTGCCAGCAGCCAAGCTAGGGGTGAGACCCAGTACTTC. Translating gives CASSQARGETQYF.

The chain has TRBV6-1 and TRBJ2-3; 7 nucleotides agree with TRBD2. The length of the CDR3 is 15 residues. Germline V gene data show CDR1 as MNHNS and CDR2 as SASEGT. J lost 4 bases, V lost 6 bases, and 10 bases had no gene match. In DNA form, the CDR3 reads TGTGCCAGCAGCGTAGTGGGGAGCGGGGCAGATACGCAGTATTTT. Amino acid sequence: CASSVVGSGADTQYF.

This clonotype was picked up a small number of times. Its ends do not fully match the called genes, so a read error is possible. The CDR3 sequence is CASRLGLAGGQSDTQYF. CDR3 nucleotide sequence: TGTGCCAGCAGATTGGGACTAGCGGGGGGGCAATCAGATACGCAGTATTTT. The chain links TRBV5-4 to TRBJ2-3; 16 bases map to TRBD2. The CDR3 runs to 17 residues. The germline gives CDR1 SGHNT, CDR2 YYREEE (reference sequence).

As for this clonotype: This clone may be a read error of a much larger clone one base away. CDR3 DNA: TGTGCCAGCAGACGGGACAGGGTCGTAAGCACCATATATTTT. Residues: CASRRDRVVSTIYF. The chain carries TRBV6-1 and TRBJ1-3, with 9 bases aligning to TRBD1. CDR3 length: 14 amino acids. From germline, CDR1 is MNHNS and CDR2 SASEGT. V was clipped by 6 bases and J by 9 bases; unmatched bases: 9.

This clonotype was counted many times. The chain carries TRBV7-9 and TRBJ1-5; D uncertain. V shed 2 bases and J shed 7 bases, with 9 bases lying between them. Germline lookup yields CDR1 SEHNR and CDR2 FQNEAQ (reference sequence). The CDR3 sequence is 13 residues long. CDR3 protein: CASSLSDRQPQHF. The CDR3 nucleotides read TGTGCCAGCAGCTTATCTGATAGGCAGCCCCAGCATTTT.

This clonotype was counted many times. The chain joins TRBV7-8 to TRBJ2-2, with D perhaps being TRBD1 or TRBD2 (5 bases each). Looked up from germline, CDR1 is SGHVS and CDR2 is FQNEAQ. The V gene lost 5 bases and the J gene lost 2 bases, with 9 bases spanning the gap. CDR3 length: 14 residues. CDR3: CASSRDRNTGELFF. In DNA form, the CDR3 reads TGTGCCAGCAGCCGGGACCGAAACACCGGGGAGCTGTTTTTT. The full variable domain, in which reference TRBV7-8 and TRBJ2-2 provide the parts outside the CDR3, is GAGVSQSPRYKVAKRGQDVALRCDPISGHVSLFWYQQALGQGPEFLTYFQNEAQLDKSGLPSDRFFAERPEGSVSTLKIQRTQQEDSAVYLCASSRDRNTGELFFGEGSRLTVL.

This clonotype has a count of ten or more. This sequence joins TRBV15 and TRBJ2-3; 13 bases match TRBD2. Per the germline V gene, CDR1 is LNHNV and CDR2 is YYDKDF (reference sequence). V lost 3 bases and J lost 6; bases outside the gene matches: 6. This CDR3 region has 16 residues. CDR3 protein: CATSRTSGGHGDTQYF. CDR3 nucleotides: TGTGCCACCAGCAGGACTAGCGGGGGGCATGGTGATACGCAGTATTTT.

The chain joins TRBV24-1 to TRBJ2-7, with D tentatively TRBD1 (7 bases). CDR1 KGHDR and CDR2 SFDVKD come from the germline V gene. There are 13 residues in the CDR3. The V and J ends lost 6 bases and 3 bases respectively, with 11 bases between them. The CDR3 DNA sequence: TGTGCCACCAGTAGGGGGGACAGCTACGAGCAGTACGTC. Amino acid sequence: CATSRGDSYEQYV.

This clonotype appeared once. One end of the junction varies from germline; a read error may be responsible. V usage is TRBV15 and J usage is TRBJ2-5; no clear D. Germline CDR1 is LNHNV and CDR2 is YYDKDF (reference sequence). CDR3 size: 9 residues. The CDR3 bases are TGTGCCACCAGCAGAGCCCAGGACTTC. This translates into CATSRAQDF.

The chain couples TRBV7-9 to TRBJ1-2; perhaps TRBD1 as D (5 bases). The CDR3 spans 15 residues. The V end lost 5 bases, the J end lost 2 bases, and 15 bases lay between the germline ends. CDR1 is SEHNR and CDR2 is FQNEAQ in the germline V gene (reference sequence). The CDR3 sequence: CASSPASQGNYGYTF. As DNA, the CDR3 is TGTGCCAGCAGCCCAGCTAGCCAGGGAAACTATGGCTACACCTTC.

The chain carries TRBV12-3 or TRBV12-4 and TRBJ2-3; TRBD1 agrees at 8 bases. The V and J ends lost 6 bases and 6 bases, in that order; junction bases with no gene match: 5. CDR3 length equals 13 residues. The CDR3 nucleotides read TGTGCCAGCAGAGGACAGGGACAGGATACGCAGTATTTT. This codes for CASRGQGQDTQYF.

The table lists this clonotype with many counts. This chain uses TRBV5-1 with TRBJ2-2, with 12 positions matching TRBD2. CDR1 and CDR2 (germline): SGHRS, YFSETQ. V was clipped by 4 bases and J by 7 bases; unmatched bases: 8. The CDR3 length is 16 residues. The CDR3 bases are TGCGCCAGCAGCGAGACTAGCGGGAGTAGAGGCGGGGAGCTGTTTTTT. It yields the protein CASSETSGSRGGELFF.

This clonotype was counted many times. V gene TRBV11-3 combines with J gene TRBJ2-3; D possibly matches TRBD1 or TRBD2 (5 bases each). V shed 6 bases and J shed 2 bases, with 15 bases lying between them. From germline, CDR1 is SGHNT and CDR2 YENEEA. This CDR3 contains 15 residues. CDR3 region: CASRRGPTVTDTQYF. The CDR3 DNA sequence: TGTGCCAGCAGACGGGGACCGACCGTCACAGATACGCAGTATTTT.

The chain carries TRBV24-1 and TRBJ2-1; 7 bases match TRBD2. Losses at the gene ends were 9 bases for V and 7 bases for J; bases not matched to a gene: 11. The CDR3 contains 14 residues. Per the germline V gene, CDR1 is KGHDR and CDR2 is SFDVKD. The CDR3 is CATQHLVGGNEQFF. DNA for the CDR3: TGTGCCACCCAACACTTAGTGGGGGGGAATGAGCAGTTCTTC.

V usage is TRBV6-1 and J usage is TRBJ1-2, with TRBD1 identical over 8 bases. The germline CDR1 and CDR2 sequences are MNHNS and SASEGT. V shed 8 bases and J 4 bases; nucleotides not matched to a gene: 6. CDR3 length: 13 residues. In DNA, the CDR3 is TGTGCCAGCCAGCCCGGGACAGGCTATGGCTACACCTTC. It translates to CASQPGTGYGYTF.